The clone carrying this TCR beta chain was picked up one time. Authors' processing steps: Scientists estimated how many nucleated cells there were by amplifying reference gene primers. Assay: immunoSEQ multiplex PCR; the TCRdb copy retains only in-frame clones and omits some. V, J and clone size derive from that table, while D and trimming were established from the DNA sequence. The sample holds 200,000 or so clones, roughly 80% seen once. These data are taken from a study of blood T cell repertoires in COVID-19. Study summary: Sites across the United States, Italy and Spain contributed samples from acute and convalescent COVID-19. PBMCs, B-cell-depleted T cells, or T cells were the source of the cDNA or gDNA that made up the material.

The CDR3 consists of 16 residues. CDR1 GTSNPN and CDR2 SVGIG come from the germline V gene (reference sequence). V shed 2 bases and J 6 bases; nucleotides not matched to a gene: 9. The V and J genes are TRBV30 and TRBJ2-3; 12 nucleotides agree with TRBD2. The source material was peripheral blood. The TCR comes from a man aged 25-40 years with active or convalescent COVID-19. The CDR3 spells CAWSRSSGRARDTQYF. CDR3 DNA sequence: TGTGCCTGGAGTCGGTCTAGCGGGAGGGCCAGGGATACGCAGTATTTT. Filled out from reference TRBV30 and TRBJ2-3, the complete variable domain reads SQTIHQWPATLVQPVGSPLSLECTVEGTSNPNLYWYRQAAGRGLQLLFYSVGIGQISSEVPQNLSASRPQDRQFILSSKKLLLSDSGFYLCAWSRSSGRARDTQYFGPGTRLTVL.